This T cell receptor beta chain was sequenced for a study of CD8+CD57+ T cells in acquired aplastic anemia. Genomic DNA constituted the template upon which TCR beta VDJ and CDR3 profiling was performed. TCRdb re-analysed the reads in MiXCR, keeping a single row per CDR3 protein. The sample records roughly 220,000 distinct CDR3 sequences, over 55% being singletons. Trimming took off 9 bases at V and 7 bases at J, with 5 bases between the two ends. The CDR3 sequence is 9 residues long. CDR1 KGHDR and CDR2 SFDVKD come from the germline V gene. Patients included in sequencing had previously demonstrated CD8+CD57+ cell expansion by flow cytometry. In all patients, the disease was severe acquired aplastic anemia. Receipt of therapy had not occurred in any patient by the time of blood sampling.

The source is a human donor with aplastic anemia. The sequenced sample consisted of sorted CD4+, CD8+, or CD8+CD57+ T cells (not recorded which) from PBMCs. This sequence joins TRBV24-1 and TRBJ2-5; no firm D call. The CDR3 DNA is TGTGCCACCCAACGGACCCAGTACTTC. Translated: CATQRTQYF.